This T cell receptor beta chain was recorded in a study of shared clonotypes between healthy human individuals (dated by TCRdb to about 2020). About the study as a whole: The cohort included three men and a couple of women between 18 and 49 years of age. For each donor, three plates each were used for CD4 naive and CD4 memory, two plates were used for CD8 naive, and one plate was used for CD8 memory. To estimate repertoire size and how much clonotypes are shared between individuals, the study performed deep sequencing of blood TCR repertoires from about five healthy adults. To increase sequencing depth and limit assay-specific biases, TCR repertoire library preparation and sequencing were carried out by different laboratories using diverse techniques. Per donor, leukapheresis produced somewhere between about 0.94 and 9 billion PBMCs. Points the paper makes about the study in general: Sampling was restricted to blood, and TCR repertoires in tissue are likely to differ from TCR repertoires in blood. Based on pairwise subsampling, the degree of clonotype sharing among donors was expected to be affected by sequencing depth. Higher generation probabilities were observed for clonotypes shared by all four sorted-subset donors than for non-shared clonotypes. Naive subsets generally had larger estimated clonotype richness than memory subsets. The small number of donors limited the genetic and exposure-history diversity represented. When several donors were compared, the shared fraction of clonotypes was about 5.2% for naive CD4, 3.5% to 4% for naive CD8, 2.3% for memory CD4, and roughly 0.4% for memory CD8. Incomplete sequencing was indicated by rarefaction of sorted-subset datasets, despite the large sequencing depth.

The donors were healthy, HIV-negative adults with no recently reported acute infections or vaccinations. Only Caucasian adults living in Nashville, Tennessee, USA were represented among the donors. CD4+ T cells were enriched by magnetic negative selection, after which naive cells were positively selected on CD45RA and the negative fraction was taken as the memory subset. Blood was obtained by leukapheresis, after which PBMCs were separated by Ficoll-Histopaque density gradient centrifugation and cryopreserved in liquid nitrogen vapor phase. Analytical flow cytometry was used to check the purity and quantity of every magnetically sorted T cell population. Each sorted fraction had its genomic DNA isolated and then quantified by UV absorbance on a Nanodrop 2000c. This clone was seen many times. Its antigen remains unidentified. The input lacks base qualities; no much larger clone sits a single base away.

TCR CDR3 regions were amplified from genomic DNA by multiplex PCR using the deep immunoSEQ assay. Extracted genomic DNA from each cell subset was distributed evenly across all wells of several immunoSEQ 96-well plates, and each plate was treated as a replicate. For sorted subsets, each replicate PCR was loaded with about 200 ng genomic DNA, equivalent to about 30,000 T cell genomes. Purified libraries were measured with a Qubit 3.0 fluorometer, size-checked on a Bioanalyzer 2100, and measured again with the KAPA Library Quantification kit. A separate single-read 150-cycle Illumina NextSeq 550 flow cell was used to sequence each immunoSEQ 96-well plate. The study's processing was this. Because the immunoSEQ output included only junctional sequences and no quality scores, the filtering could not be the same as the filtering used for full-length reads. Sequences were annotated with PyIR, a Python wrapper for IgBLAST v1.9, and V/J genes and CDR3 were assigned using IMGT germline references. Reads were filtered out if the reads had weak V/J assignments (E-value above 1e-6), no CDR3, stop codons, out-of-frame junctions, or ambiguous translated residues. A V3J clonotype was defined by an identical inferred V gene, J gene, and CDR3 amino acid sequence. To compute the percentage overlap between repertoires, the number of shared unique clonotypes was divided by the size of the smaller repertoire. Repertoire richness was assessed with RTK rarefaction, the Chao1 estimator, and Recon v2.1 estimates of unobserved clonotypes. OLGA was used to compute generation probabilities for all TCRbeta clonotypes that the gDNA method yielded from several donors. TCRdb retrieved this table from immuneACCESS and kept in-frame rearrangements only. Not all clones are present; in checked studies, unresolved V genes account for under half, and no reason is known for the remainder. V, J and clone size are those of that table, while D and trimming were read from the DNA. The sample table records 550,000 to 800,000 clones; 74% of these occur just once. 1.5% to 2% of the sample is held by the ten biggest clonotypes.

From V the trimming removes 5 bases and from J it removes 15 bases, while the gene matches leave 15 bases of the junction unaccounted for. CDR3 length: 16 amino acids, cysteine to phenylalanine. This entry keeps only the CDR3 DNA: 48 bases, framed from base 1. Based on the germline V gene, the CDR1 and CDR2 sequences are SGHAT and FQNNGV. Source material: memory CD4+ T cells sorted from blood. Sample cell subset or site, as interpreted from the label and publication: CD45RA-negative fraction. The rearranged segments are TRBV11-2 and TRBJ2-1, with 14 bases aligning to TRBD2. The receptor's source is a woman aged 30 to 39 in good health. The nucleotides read TGTGCCAGCAGCCCAGTCCCCGGGACTAGCGGGAGTCTTTTGTTCTTC. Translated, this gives CASSPVPGTSGSLLFF.